This T cell receptor beta chain was documented in a study of T cell repertoires in cytomegalovirus infection. For the study at large: Epitope selection comprised recently identified HLA-C-restricted CMV epitopes and well-studied HLA-B-restricted CMV epitopes. It can be stated that public TCR beta signatures indicated CMV infection as well as a matching HLA type. Findings of the study overall: HLA-C-restricted CMV-specific TCR beta clonotypes were dominant in the ex vivo response.

About this clonotype itself: Its antigen is undetermined. One junction end does not reproduce the germline sequence, and a read error may be involved.

From the reads, TCRdb called clonotypes with MiXCR, one entry per CDR3 protein. The sample lists some 940,000 distinct CDR3 sequences, more than 25% occurring once. The CDR3 runs 19 residues. CDR1 and CDR2 from the germline V gene are SGHVS and FNYEAQ. The sequence came from a human donor in good health (CMV status not recorded). Some clones in this sample may be carry-over from other donors' samples. This rearrangement joins TRBV7-6 to TRBJ2-1; 16 bases align to TRBD2. Sequenced here: cultured CD8+ T cells from PBMCs, sampled from culture after CMV antigen stimulation. CDR3 sequence: CASSLEAGLAGGRGNEQSF. CDR3 nucleotides: TGTGCCAGCAGCTTAGAAGCGGGACTAGCGGGGGGGCGTGGCAATGAGCAGTCCTTC.